This T cell receptor beta chain came from a study of long-term antiretroviral therapy in people with HIV. Study-level results: Comparison with controls showed narrower CDR3 length ranges in HIV repertoires.

There was at least one pre-ART PBMC sample for each donor, plus at least two post-ART PBMC samples. The CDR3 runs to 14 residues. From germline, CDR1 is SGHRS and CDR2 YFSETQ. V dropped 2 bases and J dropped 6; count of bases not matched to a gene: 5. This clone was seen only once. Its target is unknown. Sequencing relied on immunoSEQ assay v3.0, run at survey level. Per-sample targets for sequencing were roughly 40,000-55,000 T-cell genomes. TCRdb's copy holds only in-frame clones and misses some; the assay was immunoSEQ multiplex PCR. The sample lists under 30,000 clones; roughly four fifths were seen once.

The specimen comprised unsorted PBMCs, sampled 0.8 years before starting antiretroviral therapy. This receptor was obtained from a man aged 18 to 29 with HIV. This chain uses TRBV5-1 with TRBJ2-1; 7 bases fit TRBD2. CDR3 region: CASSFAGVSNEQFF. The CDR3, as DNA: TGCGCCAGCAGCTTCGCGGGGGTTAGCAATGAGCAGTTCTTC.